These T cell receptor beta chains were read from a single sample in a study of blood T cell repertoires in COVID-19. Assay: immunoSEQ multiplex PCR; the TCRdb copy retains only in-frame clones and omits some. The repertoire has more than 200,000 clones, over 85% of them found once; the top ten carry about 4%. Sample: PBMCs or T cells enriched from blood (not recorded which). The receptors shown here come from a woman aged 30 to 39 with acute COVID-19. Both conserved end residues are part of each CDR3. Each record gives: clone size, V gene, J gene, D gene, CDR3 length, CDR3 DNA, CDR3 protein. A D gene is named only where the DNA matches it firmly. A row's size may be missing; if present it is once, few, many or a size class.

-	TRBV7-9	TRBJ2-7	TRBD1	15	TGTGCCAGCAGCTTGAAGGGGGCAGGGGAATCCGAGCAGTACTTC	CASSLKGAGESEQYF
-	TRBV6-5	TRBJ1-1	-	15	TGTGCCAGCAGGAAACGGGTAGTCTGGGACACTGAAGCTTTCTTT	CASRKRVVWDTEAFF
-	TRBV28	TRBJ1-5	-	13	TGTGCCAGCAGTTCCAATTACTGGGGAGCGCAGCATTTT	CASSSNYWGAQHF
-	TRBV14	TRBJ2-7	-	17	TGTGCCAGCAGCCAAGCAGCTGAACGGGAAATTACGGACGAGCAGTACTTC	CASSQAAEREITDEQYF
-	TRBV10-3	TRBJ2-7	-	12	TGTGCCATCAGTGGGACAGCCTACGAGCAGTACTTC	CAISGTAYEQYF
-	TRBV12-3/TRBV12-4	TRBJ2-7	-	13	TGTGCCAGCAGTTTCTCCACATCCGTTCTTCAGTACTTC	CASSFSTSVLQYF
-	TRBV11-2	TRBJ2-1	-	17	TGTGCCAGCAGCTTAGCCCCCCAACAGGTCTCATACAATGAGCAGTTCTTC	CASSLAPQQVSYNEQFF
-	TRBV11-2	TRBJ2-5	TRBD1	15	TGTGCCAGCAGCTTACAGGGGGCAATCGGGGAGACCCAGTACTTC	CASSLQGAIGETQYF
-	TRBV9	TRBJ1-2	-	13	TGTGCCAGCAGCGTAGTGGCAGGATATGGCTACACCTTC	CASSVVAGYGYTF
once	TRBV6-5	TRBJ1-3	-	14	TGTGCCAGCAGGCTAGCACACTCTGGAAACACCATATATTTT	CASRLAHSGNTIYF
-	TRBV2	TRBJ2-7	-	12	TGTGCCAGCAAGGAGGAGATCCACGAGCAGTACTTC	CASKEEIHEQYF
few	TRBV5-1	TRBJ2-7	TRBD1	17	TGCGCCAGCAGCTTGGGACAGGGGTTTTCCGTTTCTTACGAGCAGTACTTC	CASSLGQGFSVSYEQYF
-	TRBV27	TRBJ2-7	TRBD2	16	TGTGCCAGCAGTTTCTCCCCCACTAGCGGAAGCTACGAGCAGTACTTC	CASSFSPTSGSYEQYF
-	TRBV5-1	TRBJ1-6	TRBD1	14	TGCGCCAGCAGCCAAGGACAGGGCGGTTCACCCCTCCACTTT	CASSQGQGGSPLHF
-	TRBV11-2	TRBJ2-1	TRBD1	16	TGTGCCAGCAGCTCTCGGGACAGGGATGTTAACAATGAGCAGTTCTTC	CASSSRDRDVNNEQFF
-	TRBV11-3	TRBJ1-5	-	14	TGTGCCAGCAGCTTCGCCAGTAGCAATCAGCCCCAGCATTTT	CASSFASSNQPQHF
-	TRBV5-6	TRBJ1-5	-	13	TGTGCCAGCAGTCCAGGGCTTCTACAGCCCCAGCATTTT	CASSPGLLQPQHF
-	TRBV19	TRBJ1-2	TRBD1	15	TGTGCCAGTAGTGTCCACTCGGGACAGCACTATGGCTACACCTTC	CASSVHSGQHYGYTF
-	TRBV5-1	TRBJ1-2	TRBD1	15	TGCGCCAGCAGCTTGTCGGGACAGGGAAGCTATGGCTACACCTTC	CASSLSGQGSYGYTF
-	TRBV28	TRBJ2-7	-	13	TGTGCCAGCGGGGAGGCGGGAAACCACGAGCAGTACTTC	CASGEAGNHEQYF
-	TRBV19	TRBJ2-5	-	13	TGTGCCAGTAGTGTCCAGGGCCAAGAGACCCAGTACTTC	CASSVQGQETQYF
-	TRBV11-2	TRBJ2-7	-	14	TGTGCCAGCAGCTTAGGGGCAGGGGGGTACGAGCAGTACTTC	CASSLGAGGYEQYF
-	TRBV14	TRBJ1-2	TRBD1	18	TGTGCCAGCAGCCAAGTGAGGGACGCGGACAGGGGTAACTATGGCTACACCTTC	CASSQVRDADRGNYGYTF
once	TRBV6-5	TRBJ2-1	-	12	TGTGCCAGCAGTTTTCTTTCCAATGAGCAGTTCTTC	CASSFLSNEQFF
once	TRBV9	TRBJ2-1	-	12	TGTGCCAGCCTGGGGCAGGCGAATGAGCAGTTCTTC	CASLGQANEQFF
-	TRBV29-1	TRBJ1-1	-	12	TGCAGCGTCGGGGAGGGGGACACTGAAGCTTTCTTT	CSVGEGDTEAFF
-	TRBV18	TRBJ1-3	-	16	TGTGCCAGCTCACCACGGCCGACGGGCTCTGGAAACACCATATATTTT	CASSPRPTGSGNTIYF
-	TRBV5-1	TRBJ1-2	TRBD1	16	TGCGCCAGCAGCTTGGGACAGGGGAGCCTTAACTATGGCTACACCTTC	CASSLGQGSLNYGYTF
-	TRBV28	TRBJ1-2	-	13	TGTGCCAGCAGAGTGGCGGTGAACTATGGCTACACCTTC	CASRVAVNYGYTF
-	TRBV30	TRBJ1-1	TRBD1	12	TGTGCCTGTAAGGACAGGGGGATCGAAGCTTTCTTT	CACKDRGIEAFF
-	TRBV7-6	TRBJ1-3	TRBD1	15	TGTGCCAGCAGCACCGACAGGGGATCGGGAAACACCATATATTTT	CASSTDRGSGNTIYF
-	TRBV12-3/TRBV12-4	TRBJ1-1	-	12	TGTGCCAGCAGTTTACTAGGAACTGAAGCTTTCTTT	CASSLLGTEAFF
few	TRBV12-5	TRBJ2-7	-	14	TGTGCTAGTGGGGACAGGGAGGGCTCCTACGAGCAGTACTTC	CASGDREGSYEQYF
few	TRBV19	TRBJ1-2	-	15	TGTGCCAGCCTCGACTGGAGCAGGGGCGACTATGGCTACACCTTC	CASLDWSRGDYGYTF
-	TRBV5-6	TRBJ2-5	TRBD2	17	TGTGCCAGCAGGCCCCAAATAGCGGGGGGGCGGCAAGAGACCCAGTACTTC	CASRPQIAGGRQETQYF
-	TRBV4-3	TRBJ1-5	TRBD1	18	TGCGCCAGCAGCCAAGAAGTGACAGGGGGCGCGGGCAATCAGCCCCAGCATTTT	CASSQEVTGGAGNQPQHF
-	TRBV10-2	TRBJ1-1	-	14	TGCGCCAGCAGTCCCGGGACTCGGAACACTGAAGCTTTCTTT	CASSPGTRNTEAFF
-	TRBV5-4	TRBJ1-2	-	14	TGTGCCAGCAGCCGCGGGGGAGGGAACTATGGCTACACCTTC	CASSRGGGNYGYTF
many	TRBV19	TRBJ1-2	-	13	TGTGCCAGTAGTAGCATGGGGAGGACTTACTACACCTTC	CASSSMGRTYYTF
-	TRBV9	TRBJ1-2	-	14	TGTGCCAGCAGCGAGCCCGGGAGCGACTATGGCTACACCTTC	CASSEPGSDYGYTF
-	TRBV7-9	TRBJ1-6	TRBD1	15	TGTGCCAGCAGTTCGAGGGGACAGGAAAATTCACCCCTCCACTTT	CASSSRGQENSPLHF
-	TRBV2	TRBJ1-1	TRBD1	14	TGTGCCAGCAGAGCCCGGGACAGGAACACTGAAGCTTTCTTT	CASRARDRNTEAFF
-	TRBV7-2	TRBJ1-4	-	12	TGTGCCAGCAGCTTAGACACTGAAAAACTGTTTTTT	CASSLDTEKLFF
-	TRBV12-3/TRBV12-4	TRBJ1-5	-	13	TGTGCCAGCACCCATGGGGGGTGGGAGCCCCAGCATTTT	CASTHGGWEPQHF
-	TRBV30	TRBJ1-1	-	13	TGTGCCTGGAGTCCGCAAAAGGGGGCTGAAGCTTTCTTT	CAWSPQKGAEAFF
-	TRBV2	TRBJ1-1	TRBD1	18	TGTGCCACCCTTTTATTGGACAGGGTTGTCTATACGGACACTGAAGCTTTCTTT	CATLLLDRVVYTDTEAFF
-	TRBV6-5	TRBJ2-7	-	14	TGTGCCAGCAGCCTCTCGACAGCCTCCTACGAGCAGTACTTC	CASSLSTASYEQYF